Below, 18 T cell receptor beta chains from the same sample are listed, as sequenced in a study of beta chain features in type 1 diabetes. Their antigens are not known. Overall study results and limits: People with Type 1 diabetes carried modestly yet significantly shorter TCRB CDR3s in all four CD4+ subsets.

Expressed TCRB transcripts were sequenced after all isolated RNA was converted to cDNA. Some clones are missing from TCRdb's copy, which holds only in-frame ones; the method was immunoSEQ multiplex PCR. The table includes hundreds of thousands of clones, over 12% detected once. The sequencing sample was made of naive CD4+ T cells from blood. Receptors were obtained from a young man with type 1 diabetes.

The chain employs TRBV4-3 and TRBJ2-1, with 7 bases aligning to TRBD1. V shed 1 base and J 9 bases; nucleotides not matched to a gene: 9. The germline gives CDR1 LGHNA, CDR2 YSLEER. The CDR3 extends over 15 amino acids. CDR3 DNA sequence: TGCGCCAGCAGCCAAGGTCCGGGACAGAGTTTTGAGCAGTTCTTC. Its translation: CASSQGPGQSFEQFF.

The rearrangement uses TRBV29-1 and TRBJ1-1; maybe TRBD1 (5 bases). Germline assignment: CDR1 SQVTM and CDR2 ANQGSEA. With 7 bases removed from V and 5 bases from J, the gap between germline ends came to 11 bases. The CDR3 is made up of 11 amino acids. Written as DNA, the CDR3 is TGCAGCGGCAGGGATCAGACTGAAGCTTTCTTT. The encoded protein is CSGRDQTEAFF.

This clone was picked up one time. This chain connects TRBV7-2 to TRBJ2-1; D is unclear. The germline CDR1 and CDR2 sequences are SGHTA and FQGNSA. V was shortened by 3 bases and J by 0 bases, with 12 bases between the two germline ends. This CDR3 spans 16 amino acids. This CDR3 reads CASSFSVASSYNEQFF. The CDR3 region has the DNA TGTGCCAGCAGCTTTTCGGTTGCGAGCTCCTACAATGAGCAGTTCTTC.

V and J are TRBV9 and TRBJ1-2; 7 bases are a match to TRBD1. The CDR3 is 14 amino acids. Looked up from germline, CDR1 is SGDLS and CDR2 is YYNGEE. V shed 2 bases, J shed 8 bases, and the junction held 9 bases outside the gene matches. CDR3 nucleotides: TGTGCCAGCAGCGTCGACAGGGTAGAGGAAGGCTACACCTTC. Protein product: CASSVDRVEEGYTF. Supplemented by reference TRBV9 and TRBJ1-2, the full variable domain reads DSGVTQTPKHLITATGQRVTLRCSPRSGDLSVYWYQQSLDQGLQFLIQYYNGEERAKGNILERFSAQQFPDLHSELNLSSLELGDSALYFCASSVDRVEEGYTFGSGTRLTVV.

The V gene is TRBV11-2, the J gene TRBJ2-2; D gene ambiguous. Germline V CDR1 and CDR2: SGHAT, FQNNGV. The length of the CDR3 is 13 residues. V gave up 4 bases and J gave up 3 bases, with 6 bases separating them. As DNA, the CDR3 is TGTGCCAGCAGCTGGACGGACACCGGGGAGCTGTTTTTT. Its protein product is CASSWTDTGELFF. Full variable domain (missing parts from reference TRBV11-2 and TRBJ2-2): EAGVAQSPRYKIIEKRQSVAFWCNPISGHATLYWYQQILGQGPKLLIQFQNNGVVDDSQLPKDRFSAERLKGVDSTLKIQPAKLEDSAVYLCASSWTDTGELFFGEGSRLTVL.

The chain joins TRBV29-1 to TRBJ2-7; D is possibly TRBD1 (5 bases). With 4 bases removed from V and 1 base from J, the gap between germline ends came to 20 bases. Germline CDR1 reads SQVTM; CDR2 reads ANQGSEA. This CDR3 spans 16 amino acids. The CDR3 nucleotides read TGCAGCGTTGCAAGGCCGACAGCCACGGCGTCCTACGAGCAGTACTTC. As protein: CSVARPTATASYEQYF.

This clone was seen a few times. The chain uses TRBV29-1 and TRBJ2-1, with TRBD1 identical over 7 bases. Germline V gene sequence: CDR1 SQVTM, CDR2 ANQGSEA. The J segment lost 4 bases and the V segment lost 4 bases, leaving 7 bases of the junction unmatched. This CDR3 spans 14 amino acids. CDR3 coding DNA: TGCAGCGTTGTAGGGGGCGTATGGTACAATGAGCAGTTCTTC. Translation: CSVVGGVWYNEQFF.

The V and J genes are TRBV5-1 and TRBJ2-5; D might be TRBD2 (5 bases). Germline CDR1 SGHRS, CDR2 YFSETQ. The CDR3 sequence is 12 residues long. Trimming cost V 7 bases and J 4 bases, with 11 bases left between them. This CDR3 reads CASGGGLETQYF. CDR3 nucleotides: TGCGCCAGCGGAGGTGGGCTAGAGACCCAGTACTTC.

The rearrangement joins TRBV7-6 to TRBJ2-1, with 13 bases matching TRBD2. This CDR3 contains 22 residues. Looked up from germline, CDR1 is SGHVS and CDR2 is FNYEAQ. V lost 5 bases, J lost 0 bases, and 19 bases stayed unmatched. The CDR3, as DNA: TGTGCCAGCAGCGCGCGCCTCCGCGGGACTAGCGGGGCTCCGAGCTCCTACAATGAGCAGTTCTTC. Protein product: CASSARLRGTSGAPSSYNEQFF.

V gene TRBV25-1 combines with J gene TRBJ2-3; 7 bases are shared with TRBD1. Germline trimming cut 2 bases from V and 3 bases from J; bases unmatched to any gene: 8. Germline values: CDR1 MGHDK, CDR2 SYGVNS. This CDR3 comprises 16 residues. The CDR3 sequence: CASSERQGVSTDTQYF. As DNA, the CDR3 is TGTGCCAGCAGTGAAAGACAGGGAGTTTCAACAGATACGCAGTATTTT.

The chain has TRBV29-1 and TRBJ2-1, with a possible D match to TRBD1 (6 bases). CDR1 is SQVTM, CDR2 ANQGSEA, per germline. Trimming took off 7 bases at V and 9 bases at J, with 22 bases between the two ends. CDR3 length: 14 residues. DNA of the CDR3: TGCAGCGCCACTGCGGCAGGGGCCTTAATTGAGCAGTTCTTC. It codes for CSATAAGALIEQFF.

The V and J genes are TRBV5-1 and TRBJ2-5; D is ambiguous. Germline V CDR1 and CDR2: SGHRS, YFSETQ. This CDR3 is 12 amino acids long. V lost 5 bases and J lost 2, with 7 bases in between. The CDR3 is CASRDNQETQYF. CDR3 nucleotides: TGCGCCAGCAGAGACAATCAAGAGACCCAGTACTTC.

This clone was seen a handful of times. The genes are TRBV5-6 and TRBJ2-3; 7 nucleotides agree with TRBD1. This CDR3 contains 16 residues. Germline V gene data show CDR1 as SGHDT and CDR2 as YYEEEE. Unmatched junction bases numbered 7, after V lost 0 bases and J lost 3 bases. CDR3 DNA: TGTGCCAGCAGCTTGGCCATCACAGGGGTAACAGATACGCAGTATTTT. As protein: CASSLAITGVTDTQYF. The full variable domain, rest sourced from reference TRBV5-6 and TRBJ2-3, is DAGVTQSPTHLIKTRGQQVTLRCSPKSGHDTVSWYQQALGQGPQFIFQYYEEEERQRGNFPDRFSGHQFPNYSSELNVNALLLGDSALYLCASSLAITGVTDTQYFGPGTRLTVL.

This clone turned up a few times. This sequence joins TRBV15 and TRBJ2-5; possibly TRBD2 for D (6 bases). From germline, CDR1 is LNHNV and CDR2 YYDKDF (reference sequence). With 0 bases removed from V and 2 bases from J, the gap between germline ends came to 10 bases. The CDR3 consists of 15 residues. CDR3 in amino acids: CATSRDGGTQETQYF. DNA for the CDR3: TGTGCCACCAGCAGAGATGGAGGGACTCAAGAGACCCAGTACTTC. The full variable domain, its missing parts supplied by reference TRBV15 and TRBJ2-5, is DAMVIQNPRYQVTQFGKPVTLSCSQTLNHNVMYWYQQKSSQAPKLLFHYYDKDFNNEADTPDNFQSRRPNTSFCFLDIRSPGLGDTAMYLCATSRDGGTQETQYFGPGTRLLVL.

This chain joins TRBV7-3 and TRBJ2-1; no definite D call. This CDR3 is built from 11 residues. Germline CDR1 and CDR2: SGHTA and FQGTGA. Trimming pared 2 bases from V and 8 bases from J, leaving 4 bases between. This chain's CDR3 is CASSLGHEQFF. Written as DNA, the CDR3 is TGTGCCAGCAGCTTAGGGCATGAGCAGTTCTTC.

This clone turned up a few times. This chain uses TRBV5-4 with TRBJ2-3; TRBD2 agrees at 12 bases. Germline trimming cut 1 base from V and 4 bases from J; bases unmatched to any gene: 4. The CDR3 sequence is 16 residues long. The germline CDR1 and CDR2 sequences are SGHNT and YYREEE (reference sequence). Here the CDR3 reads CASSLRASGRADTQYF. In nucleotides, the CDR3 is TGTGCCAGCAGCTTGAGGGCTAGCGGGAGGGCAGATACGCAGTATTTT. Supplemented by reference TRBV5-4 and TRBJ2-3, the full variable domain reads ETGVTQSPTHLIKTRGQQVTLRCSSQSGHNTVSWYQQALGQGPQFIFQYYREEENGRGNFPPRFSGLQFPNYSSELNVNALELDDSALYLCASSLRASGRADTQYFGPGTRLTVL.

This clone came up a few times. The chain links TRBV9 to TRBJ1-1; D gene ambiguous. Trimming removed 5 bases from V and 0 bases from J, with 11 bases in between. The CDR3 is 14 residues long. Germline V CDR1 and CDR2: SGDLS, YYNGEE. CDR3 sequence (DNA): TGTGCCAGCAGTCAAGGGAGGATGAACACTGAAGCTTTCTTT. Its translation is CASSQGRMNTEAFF.

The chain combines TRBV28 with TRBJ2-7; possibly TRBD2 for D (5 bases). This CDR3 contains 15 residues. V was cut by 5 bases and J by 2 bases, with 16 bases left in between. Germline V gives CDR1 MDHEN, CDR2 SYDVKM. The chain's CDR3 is CASSAPETTAYEQYF. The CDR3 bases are TGTGCCAGCAGTGCACCTGAGACTACTGCCTACGAGCAGTACTTC.